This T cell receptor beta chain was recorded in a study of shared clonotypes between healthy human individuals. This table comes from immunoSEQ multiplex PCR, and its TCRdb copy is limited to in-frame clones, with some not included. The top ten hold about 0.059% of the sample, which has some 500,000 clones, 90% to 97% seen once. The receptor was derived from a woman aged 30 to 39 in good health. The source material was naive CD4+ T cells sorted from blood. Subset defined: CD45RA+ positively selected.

CDR3 DNA: TGCAGCACGCTAGCGGGAGTGGGGCATTCGGAGCAGTTCTTC. Residues: CSTLAGVGHSEQFF. J is TRBJ2-1 and V is TRBV29-1, with 10 positions matching TRBD2. Germline values: CDR1 SQVTM, CDR2 ANQGSEA. There are 14 residues in the CDR3. V trimming: 8 bases; J trimming: 10 bases; junction bases outside the gene matches: 14.